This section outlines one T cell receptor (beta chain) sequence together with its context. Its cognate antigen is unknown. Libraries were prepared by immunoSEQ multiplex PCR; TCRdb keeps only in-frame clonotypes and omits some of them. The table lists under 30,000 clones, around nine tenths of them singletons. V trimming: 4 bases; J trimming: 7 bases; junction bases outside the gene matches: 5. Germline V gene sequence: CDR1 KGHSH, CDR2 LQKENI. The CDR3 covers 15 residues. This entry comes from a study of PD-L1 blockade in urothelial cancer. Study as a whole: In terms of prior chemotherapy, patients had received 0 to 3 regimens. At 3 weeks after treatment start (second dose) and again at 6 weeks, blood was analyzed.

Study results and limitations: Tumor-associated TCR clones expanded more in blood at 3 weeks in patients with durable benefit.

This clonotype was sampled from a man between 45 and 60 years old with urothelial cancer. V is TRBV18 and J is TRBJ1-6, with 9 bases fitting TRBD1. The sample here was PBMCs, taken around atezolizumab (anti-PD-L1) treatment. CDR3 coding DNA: TGTGCCAGCTCACAACTACAGGGGGCCAATTCACCCCTCCACTTT. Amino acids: CASSQLQGANSPLHF.